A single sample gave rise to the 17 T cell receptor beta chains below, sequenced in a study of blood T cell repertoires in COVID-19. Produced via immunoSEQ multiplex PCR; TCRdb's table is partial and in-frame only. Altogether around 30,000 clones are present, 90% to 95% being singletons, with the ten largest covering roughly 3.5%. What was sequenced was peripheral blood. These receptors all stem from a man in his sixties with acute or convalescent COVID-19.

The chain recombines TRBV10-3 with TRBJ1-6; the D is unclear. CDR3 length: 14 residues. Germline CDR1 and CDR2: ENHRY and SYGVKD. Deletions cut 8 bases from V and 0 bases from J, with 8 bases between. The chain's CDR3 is CAISPGSYNSPLHF. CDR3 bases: TGTGCCATCTCGCCGGGCTCCTATAATTCACCCCTCCACTTT.

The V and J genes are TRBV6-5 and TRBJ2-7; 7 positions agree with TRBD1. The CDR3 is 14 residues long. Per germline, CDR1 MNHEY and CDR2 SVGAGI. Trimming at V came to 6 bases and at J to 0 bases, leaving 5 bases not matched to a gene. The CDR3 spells CASSGQAGSYEQYF. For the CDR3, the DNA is TGTGCCAGCAGCGGACAGGCGGGCTCCTACGAGCAGTACTTC.

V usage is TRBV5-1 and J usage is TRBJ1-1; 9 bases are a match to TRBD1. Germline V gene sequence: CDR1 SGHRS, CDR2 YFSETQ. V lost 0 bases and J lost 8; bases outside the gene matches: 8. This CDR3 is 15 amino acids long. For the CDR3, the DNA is TGCGCCAGCAGCTTGGATATACAGGGGGCGAGAGAAGCTTTCTTT. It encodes CASSLDIQGAREAFF. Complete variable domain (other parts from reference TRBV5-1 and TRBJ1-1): KAGVTQTPRYLIKTRGQQVTLSCSPISGHRSVSWYQQTPGQGLQFLFEYFSETQRNKGNFPGRFSGRQFSNSRSEMNVSTLELGDSALYLCASSLDIQGAREAFFGQGTRLTVV.

This CDR3 is CASSLVYQEGAKNIQYF. The CDR3 bases are TGCGCCAGCAGCTTGGTTTATCAGGAGGGCGCCAAAAACATTCAGTACTTC. The rearrangement links TRBV5-1 to TRBJ2-4, with D tentatively TRBD2 (6 bases). Germline CDR1 SGHRS, CDR2 YFSETQ. Trimming cost V 0 bases and J 1 base, with 14 bases left between them. The CDR3 loop spans 17 amino acids.

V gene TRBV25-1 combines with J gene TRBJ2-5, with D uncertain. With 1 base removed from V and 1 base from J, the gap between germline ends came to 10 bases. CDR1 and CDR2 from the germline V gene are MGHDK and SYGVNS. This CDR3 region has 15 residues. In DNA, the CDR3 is TGTGCCAGCAGTGAATTTGCGGAGCTCCAAGAGACCCAGTACTTC. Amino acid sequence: CASSEFAELQETQYF.

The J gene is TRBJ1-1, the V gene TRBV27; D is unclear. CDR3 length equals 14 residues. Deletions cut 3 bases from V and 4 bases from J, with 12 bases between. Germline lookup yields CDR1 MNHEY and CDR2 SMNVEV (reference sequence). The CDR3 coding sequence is TGTGCCAGCAGTTTGGGGAGGGCTACCACTGAAGCTTTCTTT. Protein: CASSLGRATTEAFF.

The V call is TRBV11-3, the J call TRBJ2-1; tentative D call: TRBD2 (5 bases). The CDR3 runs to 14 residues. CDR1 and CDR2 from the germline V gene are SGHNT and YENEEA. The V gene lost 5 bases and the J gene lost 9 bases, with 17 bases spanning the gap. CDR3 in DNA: TGTGCCAGCAGCCTCACTAGTTTTGGGGTTGAGCAGTTCTTC. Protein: CASSLTSFGVEQFF.

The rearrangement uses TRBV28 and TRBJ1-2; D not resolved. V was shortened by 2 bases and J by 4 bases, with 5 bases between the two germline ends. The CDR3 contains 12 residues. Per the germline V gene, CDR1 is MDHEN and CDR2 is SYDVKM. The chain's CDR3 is CASSLAGYGYTF. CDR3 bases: TGTGCCAGCAGTTTAGCGGGCTATGGCTACACCTTC.

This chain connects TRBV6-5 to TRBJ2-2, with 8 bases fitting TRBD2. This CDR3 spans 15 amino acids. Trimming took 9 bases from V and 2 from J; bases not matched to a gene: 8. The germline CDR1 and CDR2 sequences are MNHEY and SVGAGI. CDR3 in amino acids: CASTQLAVNTGELFF. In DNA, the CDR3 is TGTGCCAGTACCCAACTAGCGGTTAACACCGGGGAGCTGTTTTTT.

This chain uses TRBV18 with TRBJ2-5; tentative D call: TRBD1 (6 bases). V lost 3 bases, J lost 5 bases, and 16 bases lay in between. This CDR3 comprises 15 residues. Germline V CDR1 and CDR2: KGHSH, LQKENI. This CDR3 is CASSPWDTVGETQYF. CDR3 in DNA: TGTGCCAGCTCACCGTGGGACACAGTGGGGGAGACCCAGTACTTC. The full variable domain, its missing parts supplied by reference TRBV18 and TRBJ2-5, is NAGVMQNPRHLVRRRGQEARLRCSPMKGHSHVYWYRQLPEEGLKFMVYLQKENIIDESGMPKERFSAEFPKEGPSILRIQQVVRGDSAAYFCASSPWDTVGETQYFGPGTRLLVL.

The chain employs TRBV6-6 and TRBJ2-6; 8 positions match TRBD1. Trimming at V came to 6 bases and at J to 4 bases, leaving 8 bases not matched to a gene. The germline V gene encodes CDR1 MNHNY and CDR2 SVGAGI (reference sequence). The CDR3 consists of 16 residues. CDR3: CASRRTGRTGANVLTF. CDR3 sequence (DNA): TGTGCCAGCAGGAGGACAGGGAGGACCGGGGCCAACGTCCTGACTTTC.

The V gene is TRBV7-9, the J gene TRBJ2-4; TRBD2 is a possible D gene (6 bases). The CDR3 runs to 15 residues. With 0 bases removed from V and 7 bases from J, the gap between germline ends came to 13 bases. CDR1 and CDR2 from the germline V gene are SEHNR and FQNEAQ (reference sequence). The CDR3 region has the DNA TGTGCCAGCAGCTTAGCTGCTAGCGAGTTGAACATTCAGTACTTC. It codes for CASSLAASELNIQYF.

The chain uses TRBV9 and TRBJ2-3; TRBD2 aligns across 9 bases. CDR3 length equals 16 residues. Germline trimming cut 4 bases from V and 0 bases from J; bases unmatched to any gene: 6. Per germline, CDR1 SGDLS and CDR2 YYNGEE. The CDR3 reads CASSLGLAQSTDTQYF. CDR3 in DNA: TGTGCCAGCAGCCTAGGACTAGCGCAAAGCACAGATACGCAGTATTTT. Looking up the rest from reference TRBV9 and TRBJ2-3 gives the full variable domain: DSGVTQTPKHLITATGQRVTLRCSPRSGDLSVYWYQQSLDQGLQFLIQYYNGEERAKGNILERFSAQQFPDLHSELNLSSLELGDSALYFCASSLGLAQSTDTQYFGPGTRLTVL.

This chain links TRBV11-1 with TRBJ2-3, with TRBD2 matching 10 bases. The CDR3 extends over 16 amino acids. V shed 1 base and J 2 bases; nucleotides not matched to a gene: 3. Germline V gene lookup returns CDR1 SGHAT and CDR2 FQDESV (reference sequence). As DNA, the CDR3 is TGTGCCAGCAGCTTAGTCAGCGGGAGGGCCACAGATACGCAGTATTTT. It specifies CASSLVSGRATDTQYF.

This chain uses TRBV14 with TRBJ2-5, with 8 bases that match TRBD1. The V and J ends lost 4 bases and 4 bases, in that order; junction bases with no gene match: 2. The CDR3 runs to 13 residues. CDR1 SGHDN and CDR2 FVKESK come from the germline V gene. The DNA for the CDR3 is TGTGCCAGCAGCCTAGGACAGGGAGAGACCCAGTACTTC. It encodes CASSLGQGETQYF.

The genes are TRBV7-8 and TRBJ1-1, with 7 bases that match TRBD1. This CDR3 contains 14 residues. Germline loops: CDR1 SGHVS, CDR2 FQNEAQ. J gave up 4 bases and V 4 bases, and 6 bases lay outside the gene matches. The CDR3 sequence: CASSYFTGATEAFF. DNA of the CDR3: TGTGCCAGCAGCTATTTTACAGGGGCCACTGAAGCTTTCTTT.

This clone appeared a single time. CDR3 nucleotides: TGTGCCAGTAGTATGCCAGGGCGCGGGGGCAATGAGCAGTTCTTC. Its protein product is CASSMPGRGGNEQFF. The gene calls are TRBV19 and TRBJ2-1; the match to TRBD2 covers 7 bases. The germline CDR1 and CDR2 sequences are LNHDA and SQIVND (reference sequence). V was pared by 3 bases and J by 6 bases, with 8 bases of the junction left unmatched. The CDR3 covers 15 residues.